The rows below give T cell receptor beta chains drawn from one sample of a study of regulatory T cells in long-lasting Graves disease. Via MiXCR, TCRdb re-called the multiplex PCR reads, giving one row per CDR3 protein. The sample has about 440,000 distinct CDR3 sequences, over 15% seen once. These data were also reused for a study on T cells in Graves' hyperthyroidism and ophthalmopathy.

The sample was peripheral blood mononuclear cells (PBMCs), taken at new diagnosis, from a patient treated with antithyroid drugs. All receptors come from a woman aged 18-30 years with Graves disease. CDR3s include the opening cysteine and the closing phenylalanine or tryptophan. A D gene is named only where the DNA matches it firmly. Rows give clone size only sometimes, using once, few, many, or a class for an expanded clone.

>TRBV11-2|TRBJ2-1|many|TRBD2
CASNRGTSGINEQFF
TGTGCCAGCAATCGCGGGACTAGCGGCATAAATGAGCAGTTCTTC
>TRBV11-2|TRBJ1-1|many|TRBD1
CASSLPWTGGTEAFF
TGTGCCAGCAGCTTACCATGGACAGGGGGCACTGAAGCTTTCTTT
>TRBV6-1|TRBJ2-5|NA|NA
CASSVGPNKETQYF
TGTGCCAGCAGTGTCGGACCGAATAAAGAGACCCAGTACTTC
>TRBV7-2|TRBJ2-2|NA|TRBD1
CASSLLGQGITGELFF
TGTGCCAGCAGCTTACTGGGACAGGGGATTACCGGGGAGCTGTTTTTT
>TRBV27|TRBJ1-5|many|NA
CASSLAGRLSNQPQHF
TGTGCCAGCAGTTTGGCGGGGAGGCTCAGCAATCAGCCCCAGCATTTT
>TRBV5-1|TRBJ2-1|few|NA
CASSVRASYNEQFF
TGCGCCAGCAGCGTCAGGGCTAGTTACAATGAGCAGTTCTTC
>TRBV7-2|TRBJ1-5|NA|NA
CASSPMFGSNQPQHF
TGTGCCAGCAGCCCCATGTTCGGGAGCAATCAGCCCCAGCATTTT
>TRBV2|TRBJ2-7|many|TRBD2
CASSEASGTPYSYEQYF
TGTGCCAGCAGTGAAGCCAGCGGGACTCCTTATTCCTACGAGCAGTACTTC
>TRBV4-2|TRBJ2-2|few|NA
CASSQVPPGELFF
TGTGCCAGCAGCCAAGTCCCTCCCGGGGAGCTGTTTTTT
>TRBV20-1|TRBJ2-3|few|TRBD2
CSAPTHGTSGSSTNTQYF
TGCAGTGCCCCTACCCATGGGACTAGCGGGAGTAGCACAAATACGCAGTATTTT
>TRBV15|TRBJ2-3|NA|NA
CATSRERPPGPSDTQYF
TGTGCCACCAGCAGAGAGCGGCCCCCAGGGCCCTCAGATACGCAGTATTTT
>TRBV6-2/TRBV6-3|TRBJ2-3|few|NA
CASSYPRDHTDTQYF
TGTGCCAGCAGTTACCCGCGGGACCACACAGATACGCAGTATTTT
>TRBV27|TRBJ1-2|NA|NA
CASSLTPSYGYTF
TGTGCCAGCAGCCTCACACCATCCTATGGCTACACCTTC
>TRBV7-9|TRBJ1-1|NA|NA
CASSLVGWDTEAFF
TGTGCCAGCAGCTTAGTAGGGTGGGACACTGAAGCTTTCTTT
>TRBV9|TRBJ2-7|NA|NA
CASSVGPGINEQYF
TGTGCCAGCAGCGTAGGGCCAGGGATCAACGAGCAGTACTTC
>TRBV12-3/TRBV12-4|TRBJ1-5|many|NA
CASSLSSPIYNQPQHF
TGTGCCAGCAGTTTAAGTTCCCCGATTTACAATCAGCCCCAGCATTTT
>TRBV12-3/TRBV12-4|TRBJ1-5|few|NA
CASSFMAGANHQPQHF
TGTGCCAGCAGTTTTATGGCGGGGGCAAATCATCAGCCCCAGCATTTT
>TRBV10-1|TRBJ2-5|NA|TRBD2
CAISESTSGRVQETQYF
TGTGCCATCAGTGAGTCAACTAGCGGGAGAGTCCAAGAGACCCAGTACTTC
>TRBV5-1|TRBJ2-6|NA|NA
CASSPRPWANVLTF
TGCGCCAGCAGCCCTCGCCCCTGGGCCAACGTCCTGACTTTC
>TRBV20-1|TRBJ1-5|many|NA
CSASQGSEQPQHF
TGCAGTGCTTCACAGGGATCGGAACAGCCCCAGCATTTT
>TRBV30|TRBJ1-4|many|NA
CALGDKNHEKLFF
TGTGCCCTAGGGGACAAGAACCATGAAAAACTGTTTTTT
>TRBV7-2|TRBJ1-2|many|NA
CASSPFFDRADYGYTF
TGTGCCAGCAGCCCTTTTTTCGACAGAGCTGACTATGGCTACACCTTC
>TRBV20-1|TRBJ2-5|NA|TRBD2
CSAVSGRAWETQYF
TGCAGTGCTGTTAGCGGGAGGGCGTGGGAGACCCAGTACTTC
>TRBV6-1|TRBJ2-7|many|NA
CASSNVGGGVDEQYF
TGTGCCAGCAGTAACGTTGGGGGTGGAGTGGACGAGCAGTACTTC
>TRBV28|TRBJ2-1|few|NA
CASSLDADEQFF
TGTGCCAGCAGTTTAGATGCGGATGAGCAGTTCTTC
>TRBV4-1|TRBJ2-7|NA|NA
CASSQVGRGSEQYF
TGCGCCAGCAGCCAAGTCGGCAGGGGAAGCGAGCAGTACTTC
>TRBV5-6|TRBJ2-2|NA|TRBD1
CASSPMRQGAAGGELFF
TGTGCCAGCAGCCCTATGCGACAGGGGGCGGCGGGCGGGGAGCTGTTTTTT
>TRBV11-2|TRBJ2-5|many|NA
CASSLARGGQETQYF
TGTGCCAGCAGCTTAGCCCGAGGGGGACAAGAGACCCAGTACTTC
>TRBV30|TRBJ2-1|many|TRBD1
CAWRGDRGINNEQFF
TGTGCCTGGAGAGGGGACAGGGGGATAAACAATGAGCAGTTCTTC
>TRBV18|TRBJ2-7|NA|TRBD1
CASSPQGQGFYTSYEQYF
TGTGCCAGCTCACCACAGGGACAGGGTTTTTATACGTCCTACGAGCAGTACTTC
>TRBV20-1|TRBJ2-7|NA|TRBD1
CSVSTGASYEQYF
TGCAGTGTTTCGACAGGGGCGTCCTACGAGCAGTACTTC
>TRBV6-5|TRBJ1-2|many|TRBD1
CASSLTGDYGYTF
TGTGCCAGCAGTTTGACAGGGGACTATGGCTACACCTTC
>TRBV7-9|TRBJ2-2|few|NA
CASSPPAGELFF
TGTGCCAGCAGCCCGCCCGCCGGGGAGCTGTTTTTT
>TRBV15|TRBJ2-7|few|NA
CATSRDRAPGSEQYF
TGTGCCACCAGCAGAGATCGAGCCCCGGGATCCGAGCAGTACTTC
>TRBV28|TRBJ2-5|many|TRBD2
CASSYRGGGETQYF
TGTGCCAGCAGTTATCGGGGGGGTGGGGAGACCCAGTACTTC
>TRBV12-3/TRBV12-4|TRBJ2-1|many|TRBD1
CASSNRDRKFF
TGTGCCAGCAGTAACAGGGACAGGAAGTTCTTC
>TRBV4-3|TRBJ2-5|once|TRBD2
CASSQDLIGAGGLETQYF
TGCGCCAGCAGCCAAGATCTTATTGGAGCGGGAGGGCTGGAGACCCAGTACTTC
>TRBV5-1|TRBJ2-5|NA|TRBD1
CASSHTGDLETQYF
TGCGCCAGCAGCCACACAGGGGATTTGGAGACCCAGTACTTC
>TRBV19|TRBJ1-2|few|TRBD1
CASSPIGTGRRYGYTF
TGTGCCAGTAGCCCCATCGGGACAGGGAGACGGTATGGCTACACCTTC
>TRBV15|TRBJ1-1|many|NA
CATSRDVGNTEAFF
TGTGCCACCAGCAGAGATGTGGGGAACACTGAAGCTTTCTTT
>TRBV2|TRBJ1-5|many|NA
CASSGDRGQPQHF
TGTGCCAGCAGTGGAGACCGGGGTCAGCCCCAGCATTTT
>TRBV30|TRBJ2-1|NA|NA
CASESVGGYYEQFF
TGTGCCTCGGAGAGTGTAGGAGGGTACTATGAGCAGTTCTTC
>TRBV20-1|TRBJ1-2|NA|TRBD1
CSARERTGSLVYGYTF
TGCAGTGCTAGAGAGCGGACAGGGTCACTGGTCTATGGCTACACCTTC
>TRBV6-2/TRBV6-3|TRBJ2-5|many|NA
CASSYNGEQDETQYF
TGTGCCAGCAGTTACAATGGGGAGCAGGATGAGACCCAGTACTTC
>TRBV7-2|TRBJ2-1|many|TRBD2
CASRKQLAGGTYNEQFF
TGTGCCAGCAGGAAACAACTAGCGGGTGGGACTTACAATGAGCAGTTCTTC
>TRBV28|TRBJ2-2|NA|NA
CDSSRGRDTGELFF
TGTGACAGCAGCCGCGGTAGGGACACCGGGGAGCTGTTTTTT
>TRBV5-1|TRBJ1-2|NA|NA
CASSYDINYGYTF
TGCGCCAGCAGCTACGACATTAACTATGGCTACACCTTC
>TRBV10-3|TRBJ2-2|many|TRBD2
CAIRPQTSGRDNTGELFF
TGTGCCATCAGGCCCCAAACTAGCGGGAGGGATAACACCGGGGAGCTGTTTTTT
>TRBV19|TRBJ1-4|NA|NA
CASSETGRLGEKLFF
TGTGCCAGTAGCGAGACCGGGCGACTGGGAGAAAAACTGTTTTTT
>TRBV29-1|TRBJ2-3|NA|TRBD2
CSVSVAGGPTDTQYF
TGCAGCGTTTCTGTAGCGGGAGGGCCCACAGATACGCAGTATTTT